The source of this T cell receptor beta chain is a study of cytomegalovirus exposure and HLA in healthy donors. Study overall: About 77 million unique TCRs from HLA-typed donors made up an early data release. Overall study findings and caveats: In an earlier analysis, most TCR beta V segments were productive about 87% or about 30% of the time.

The PCR contained 60 Vbeta and 13 Jbeta primers. Profiling relied on immunoSEQ multiplex PCR, and the TCRdb table lists in-frame clones only, not all of them. The table has more than 90,000 clones, just under 70% seen once. In germline, CDR1 is SGHTA, CDR2 FQGNSA. The V and J ends lost 5 bases and 6 bases respectively, with 14 bases between them. The CDR3 has 14 amino acids. This clone is a singleton in its sample. Its antigen is unidentified. The chain couples TRBV7-2 to TRBJ1-5, with D maybe TRBD1 (5 bases). Material: PBMCs. The TCR comes from a man between 50 and 59 years old in good health and CMV-seronegative. CDR3 nucleotides: TGTGCCAGCAGCCGCTTAGGGGCAGGTCAGCCCCAGCATTTT. Its protein product is CASSRLGAGQPQHF.